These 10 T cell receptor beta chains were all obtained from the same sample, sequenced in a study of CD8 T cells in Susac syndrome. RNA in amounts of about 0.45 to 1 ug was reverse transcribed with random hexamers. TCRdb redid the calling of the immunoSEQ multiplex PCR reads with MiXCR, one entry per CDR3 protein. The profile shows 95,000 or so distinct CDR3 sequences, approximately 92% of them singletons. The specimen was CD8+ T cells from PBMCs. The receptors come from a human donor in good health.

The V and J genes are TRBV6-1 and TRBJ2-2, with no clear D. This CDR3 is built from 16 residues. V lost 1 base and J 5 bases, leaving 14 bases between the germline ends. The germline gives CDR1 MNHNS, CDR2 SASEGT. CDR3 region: CASSEVTVSLTGELFF. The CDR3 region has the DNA TGTGCCAGCAGTGAAGTAACGGTCTCCCTGACCGGGGAGCTGTTTTTT.

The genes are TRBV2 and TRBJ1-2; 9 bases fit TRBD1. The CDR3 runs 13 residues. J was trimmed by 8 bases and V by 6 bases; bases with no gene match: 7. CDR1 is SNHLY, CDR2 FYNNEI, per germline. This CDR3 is CASRGTGSYGYTF. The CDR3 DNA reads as TGTGCCAGCAGGGGGACAGGGTCTTACGGCTACACCTTC. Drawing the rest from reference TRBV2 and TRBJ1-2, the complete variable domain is EPEVTQTPSHQVTQMGQEVILRCVPISNHLYFYWYRQILGQKVEFLVSFYNNEISEKSEIFDDQFSVERPDGSNFTLKIRSTKLEDSAMYFCASRGTGSYGYTFGSGTRLTVV.

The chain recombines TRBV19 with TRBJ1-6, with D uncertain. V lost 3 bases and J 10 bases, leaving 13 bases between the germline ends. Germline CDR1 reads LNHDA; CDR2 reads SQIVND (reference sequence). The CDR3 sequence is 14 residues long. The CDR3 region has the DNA TGTGCCAGTAGTATCATGATTGCGGGGTCACCCCTCCACTTT. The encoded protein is CASSIMIAGSPLHF.

The CDR3 DNA is TGTGCCAGCAGCTCCACGACAGGGGGCGCGACTGGGGCCAACGTCCTGACTTTC. It codes for CASSSTTGGATGANVLTF. V is TRBV9 and J is TRBJ2-6, with TRBD1 identical over 10 bases. The V gene end was trimmed by 4 bases and the J gene end by 2 bases; junction bases not matched to a gene: 9. The V gene's germline CDR1 is SGDLS and CDR2 YYNGEE. The CDR3 runs 18 residues.

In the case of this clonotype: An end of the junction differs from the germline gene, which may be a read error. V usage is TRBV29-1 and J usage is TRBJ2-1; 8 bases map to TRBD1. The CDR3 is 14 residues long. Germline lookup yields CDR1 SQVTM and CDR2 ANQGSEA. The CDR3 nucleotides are TGCAGCGTGGAAGTACCGGGACAGGACAATGAGCAGTTCTTC. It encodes CSVEVPGQDNEQFF.

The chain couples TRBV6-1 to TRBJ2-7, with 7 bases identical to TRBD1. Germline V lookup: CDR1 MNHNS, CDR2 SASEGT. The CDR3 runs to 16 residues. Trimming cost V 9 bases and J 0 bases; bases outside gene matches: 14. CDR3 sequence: CASGQGEIALSYEQYF. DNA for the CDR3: TGTGCCAGTGGCCAGGGGGAAATAGCTCTCTCCTACGAGCAGTACTTC.

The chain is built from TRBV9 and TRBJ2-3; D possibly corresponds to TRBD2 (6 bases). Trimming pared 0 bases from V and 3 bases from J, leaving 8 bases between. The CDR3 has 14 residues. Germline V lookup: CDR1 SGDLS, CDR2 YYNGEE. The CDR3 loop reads CASSVGRGTDTQYF. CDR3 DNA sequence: TGTGCCAGCAGCGTAGGTCGGGGGACAGATACGCAGTATTTT.

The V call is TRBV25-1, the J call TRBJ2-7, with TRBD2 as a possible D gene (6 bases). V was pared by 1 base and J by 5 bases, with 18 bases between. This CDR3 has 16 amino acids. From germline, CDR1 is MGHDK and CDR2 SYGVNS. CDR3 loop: CASSESLEGRTHEQYF. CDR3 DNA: TGTGCCAGCAGTGAATCTTTGGAGGGGAGAACCCACGAGCAGTACTTC.

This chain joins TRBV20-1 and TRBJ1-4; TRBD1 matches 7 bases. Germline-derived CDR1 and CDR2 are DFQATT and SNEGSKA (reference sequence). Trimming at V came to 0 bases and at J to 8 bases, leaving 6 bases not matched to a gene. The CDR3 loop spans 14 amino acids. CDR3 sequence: CSARDGGQIEKLFF. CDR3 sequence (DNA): TGCAGTGCTAGAGATGGGGGACAGATAGAAAAACTGTTTTTT.

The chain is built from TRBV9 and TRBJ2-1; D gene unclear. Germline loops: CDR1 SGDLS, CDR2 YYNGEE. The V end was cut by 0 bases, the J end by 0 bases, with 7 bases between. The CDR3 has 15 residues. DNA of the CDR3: TGTGCCAGCAGCGTAGGACTCGACTCCTACAATGAGCAGTTCTTC. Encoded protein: CASSVGLDSYNEQFF.